The T cell receptor (beta chain) under discussion was sequenced for a study of CD8+CD57+ T cells in acquired aplastic anemia. Overall study context: Each DNA sample taken from sorted CD4+ and CD8+ cells came to approximately 3 ug on average. Study-level points and caveats: Patients and controls had in common some 30 CD8+ CDR3 sequences.

The CDR3 runs to 13 residues. J lost 5 bases, V lost 7 bases, and 5 bases had no gene match. Germline CDR1 is SQVTM and CDR2 is ANQGSEA. Patients chosen for sequencing had shown CD8+CD57+ cell expansion by flow cytometry. No therapy had been given to the patients at the time of blood sampling. About this clonotype itself: Its target is not known.

Genomic DNA acted as the template from which TCR beta VDJ combination and CDR3 sequence profiling were carried out. A single record per CDR3 protein comes from TCRdb applying MiXCR to the reads. Of around 430,000 distinct CDR3 sequences in the sample, about a third are singletons; the top ten hold less than 0.85%. The sequenced sample consisted of sorted CD4+, CD8+, or CD8+CD57+ T cells (not recorded which) from PBMCs. The chain has TRBV29-1 and TRBJ2-5, with TRBD1 identical over 12 bases. The sequence was collected from a human donor with aplastic anemia. CDR3: CSDGTGGWETQYF. DNA for the CDR3: TGCAGCGATGGGACAGGGGGCTGGGAGACCCAGTACTTC.